The 28 T cell receptor beta chains listed next were all sequenced from one sample in a study of naive and memory T cell subsets (dated by TCRdb to 2016 to 2017). Receptors were amplified or captured by UMI-ligation and nested PCR. TCRdb records Illumina MiSeq as the sequencer. To cover both TRBC1 and TRBC2, the beta constant-region primer consisted of an equimolar mix of two oligonucleotides. The raw public data were reprocessed by TCRdb itself: fastp quality trimming at Q25, MiXCR clonotype calling, in-frame beta chains only. Each CDR3 protein appears once, grouped with its most common genes and DNA. This sample lists 70,000 to 95,000 distinct CDR3 sequences; 7% were detected once. 1.5% to 2% of the sample comes from the top ten. Sequenced sample: central memory CD4+ T cells from blood. The sample's cell subset or site label is to be understood as: central memory, CD45RA- CD27+. These receptor sequences come from a human donor in good health.

There are many counts of this clonotype. The V and J genes are TRBV7-6 and TRBJ1-3; TRBD1 agrees at 10 bases. The germline CDR1 and CDR2 sequences are SGHVS and FNYEAQ. Losses at the gene ends were 5 bases for V and 3 bases for J; bases not matched to a gene: 1. The CDR3 runs to 14 residues. CDR3 sequence: CASSDRGLGNTIYF. As DNA, the CDR3 is TGTGCCAGCAGCGACAGGGGGCTTGGAAACACCATATATTTT.

There are many counts of this clonotype. V usage is TRBV6-5 and J usage is TRBJ2-1, with D hard to call. This CDR3 is built from 15 residues. The germline V gene has CDR1 MNHEY and CDR2 SVGAGI. V was pared by 6 bases and J by 0 bases, with 12 bases between. The CDR3 DNA is TGTGCCAGCAGCCGAGATTATCTCTCCTACAATGAGCAGTTCTTC. Its protein is CASSRDYLSYNEQFF.

This sequence joins TRBV7-8 and TRBJ2-7; 9 positions match TRBD1. V gave up 5 bases and J gave up 9 bases; unmatched junction bases: 5. Per the germline V gene, CDR1 is SGHVS and CDR2 is FQNEAQ. The CDR3 loop spans 12 amino acids. This chain's CDR3 is CASSMDRGGQYF. DNA of the CDR3: TGTGCCAGCAGCATGGACAGGGGTGGGCAGTACTTC.

This clonotype showed up many times. The V and J genes are TRBV28 and TRBJ1-5; TRBD1 is a possible D gene (6 bases). The CDR3 is 15 residues long. The V gene lost 6 bases and the J gene lost 6 bases, with 18 bases spanning the gap. Germline V gene sequence: CDR1 MDHEN, CDR2 SYDVKM. CDR3: CASSITGLKGQPQHF. The CDR3 DNA reads TGTGCCAGCAGCATAACAGGGTTGAAGGGTCAGCCCCAGCATTTT.

This clonotype appeared many times. CDR3 coding DNA: TGTGCCAGCAGCCCCTACCCCGTCGTAGAGCAGTTCTTC. This sequence encodes CASSPYPVVEQFF. The chain joins TRBV11-2 to TRBJ2-1, with D unclear. The CDR3 sequence is 13 residues long. The germline V gene has CDR1 SGHAT and CDR2 FQNNGV. V was shortened by 5 bases and J by 10 bases, with 15 bases between the two germline ends.

This rearrangement joins TRBV19 to TRBJ1-2; D uncertain. Germline CDR1 and CDR2: LNHDA and SQIVND (reference sequence). The CDR3 has 14 residues. Trimming took off 3 bases at V and 4 bases at J, with 12 bases between the two ends. The CDR3 reads CASSIPTDIYGYTF. The CDR3 DNA follows: TGTGCCAGTAGTATCCCGACTGATATCTATGGCTACACCTTC. Looking up the rest from reference TRBV19 and TRBJ1-2 gives the full variable domain: DGGITQSPKYLFRKEGQNVTLSCEQNLNHDAMYWYRQDPGQGLRLIYYSQIVNDFQKGDIAEGYSVSREKKESFPLTVTSAQKNPTAFYLCASSIPTDIYGYTFGSGTRLTVV.

Ten or more counts support this clonotype. The chain couples TRBV20-1 to TRBJ2-5, with 8 bases aligning to TRBD2. The CDR3 totals 15 residues. Germline trimming cut 6 bases from V and 5 bases from J; bases unmatched to any gene: 14. Germline lookup yields CDR1 DFQATT and CDR2 SNEGSKA (reference sequence). The CDR3 region is CSAPALGLAGETQYF. DNA for the CDR3: TGCAGTGCCCCCGCGCTCGGACTAGCCGGTGAGACCCAGTACTTC.

This clonotype has a count of ten or more. The rearrangement links TRBV4-2 to TRBJ1-6, with a possible D match to TRBD1 (5 bases). The CDR3 loop spans 17 amino acids. Germline V gene sequence: CDR1 LGHNA, CDR2 YNFKEQ. V dropped 4 bases and J dropped 0 bases, with 13 bases sitting between them. CDR3 sequence reads: CASSLTAGNSYNSPLHF. The CDR3 nucleotides are TGTGCCAGCAGCCTTACAGCAGGGAACTCCTATAATTCACCCCTCCACTTT.

The rearrangement links TRBV24-1 to TRBJ2-1; tentatively, D is TRBD2 (6 bases). The CDR3 is made up of 15 amino acids. Trimming shortened V by 2 bases and J by 9 bases, and 16 bases separated the two germline ends. Germline lookup yields CDR1 KGHDR and CDR2 SFDVKD. The CDR3: CATSDSLTSRGEQFF. The CDR3 bases are TGTGCCACCAGTGATTCCCTGACTAGTCGGGGTGAGCAGTTCTTC.

This clonotype was seen at least ten times. The V gene is TRBV18, the J gene TRBJ2-5, with a possible D match to TRBD1 (5 bases). Germline loops: CDR1 KGHSH, CDR2 LQKENI. The CDR3 has 13 amino acids. V gave up 3 bases and J gave up 2 bases, with 7 bases separating them. CDR3 bases: TGTGCCAGCTCACCTCAGGGACAAGAGACCCAGTACTTC. This encodes CASSPQGQETQYF.

This clonotype was detected ten times or more. V usage is TRBV5-6 and J usage is TRBJ1-3, with TRBD1 as a possible D gene (6 bases). The CDR3 has 17 residues. Trimming removed 3 bases from V and 0 bases from J, with 16 bases in between. Germline lookup yields CDR1 SGHDT and CDR2 YYEEEE. CDR3 loop: CASSSPYRDFSGNTIYF. The CDR3, as DNA: TGTGCCAGCAGCTCTCCTTACAGGGACTTCTCTGGAAACACCATATATTTT.

This chain connects TRBV18 to TRBJ1-4, with D unresolved. The CDR3 length is 13 residues. Germline V gives CDR1 KGHSH, CDR2 LQKENI. Trimming removed 6 bases at V and 7 bases at J, with 12 bases between. CDR3 region: CASSQSTSEKLFF. Written as DNA, the CDR3 is TGTGCCAGCTCGCAATCTACCAGTGAAAAACTGTTTTTT.

This clonotype was detected ten times or more. This chain links TRBV29-1 with TRBJ2-7; D is unclear. This CDR3 is built from 12 residues. V shed 7 bases and J shed 7 bases, with 17 bases lying between them. Germline V lookup: CDR1 SQVTM, CDR2 ANQGSEA. The CDR3 coding sequence is TGCAGCGCGACACTTCATTCCCGTGAGCAGTACTTC. This encodes CSATLHSREQYF.

This clonotype was observed at least ten times. V usage is TRBV29-1 and J usage is TRBJ1-3, with D perhaps matching TRBD1 (5 bases). The CDR3 is made up of 12 amino acids. The V end was cut by 4 bases, the J end by 4 bases, with 8 bases between. Germline assignment: CDR1 SQVTM and CDR2 ANQGSEA. This CDR3 reads CSVGGEGNTIYF. CDR3 coding DNA: TGCAGCGTTGGGGGGGAAGGAAACACCATATATTTT. Using reference TRBV29-1 and TRBJ1-3 for the parts outside the CDR3, the full variable domain is SAVISQKPSRDICQRGTSLTIQCQVDSQVTMMFWYRQQPGQSLTLIATANQGSEATYESGFVIDKFPISRPNLTFSTLTVSNMSPEDSSIYLCSVGGEGNTIYFGEGSWLTVV.

This clonotype occurred many times. The chain uses TRBV20-1 and TRBJ1-5, with TRBD1 matching over 9 bases. CDR3 length: 16 amino acids. V lost 4 bases and J lost 4; bases outside the gene matches: 11. Germline-derived CDR1 and CDR2 are DFQATT and SNEGSKA (reference sequence). CDR3 sequence (DNA): TGCAGTGCTATACCGGGACAGGGATTTCAAAATCAGCCCCAGCATTTT. Protein: CSAIPGQGFQNQPQHF.

The chain joins TRBV12-3 or TRBV12-4 to TRBJ1-2; D uncertain. V shed 6 bases and J shed 1 base, with 24 bases lying between them. This CDR3 region has 18 residues. The CDR3 reads CASRGLGSSQIYNYGYTF. In DNA form, the CDR3 reads TGTGCCAGCAGGGGTCTTGGCAGCTCACAAATCTATAACTATGGCTACACCTTC.

The table lists this clonotype with a few counts. The rearrangement uses TRBV12-3 or TRBV12-4 and TRBJ2-7, with 10 bases fitting TRBD1. Trimming took 6 bases from V and 8 from J; bases not matched to a gene: 7. The CDR3 loop spans 13 amino acids. In DNA, the CDR3 is TGTGCCAGCAGAGTGGGACAGGGGAGTAAGCAGTACTTC. This translates into CASRVGQGSKQYF.

This clonotype was seen ten or more times. The rearrangement joins TRBV7-3 to TRBJ2-3; 8 bases are shared with TRBD2. V lost 2 bases and J lost 2; bases outside the gene matches: 6. This CDR3 spans 16 amino acids. Germline V gene lookup returns CDR1 SGHTA and CDR2 FQGTGA. In nucleotides, the CDR3 is TGTGCCAGCAGCTTAGCGGGAGGCCATGCCACAGATACGCAGTATTTT. Translated: CASSLAGGHATDTQYF.

V gene TRBV7-9 combines with J gene TRBJ2-1; D remains unclear. Trimming cost V 1 base and J 9 bases, with 7 bases left between them. The CDR3 is made up of 12 amino acids. The germline gives CDR1 SEHNR, CDR2 FQNEAQ (reference sequence). The CDR3 loop reads CASSLEAGEQFF. As DNA, the CDR3 is TGTGCCAGCAGCTTAGAAGCCGGTGAGCAGTTCTTC.

This clonotype has ten or more counts. The chain carries TRBV12-3 or TRBV12-4 and TRBJ1-1; no firm D call. The CDR3 length is 15 residues. Trimming cost V 4 bases and J 0 bases, with 12 bases left between them. Here the CDR3 reads CASSSTPYMNTEAFF. In nucleotides, the CDR3 is TGTGCCAGCAGTTCCACCCCCTACATGAACACTGAAGCTTTCTTT.

The chain is built from TRBV11-1 and TRBJ2-3, with a tentative D call TRBD1 (6 bases). Germline CDR1 SGHAT, CDR2 FQDESV (reference sequence). This CDR3 has 15 residues. Trimming removed 2 bases at V and 6 bases at J, with 15 bases between. CDR3: CASSLTPTQGDTQYF. The CDR3 bases are TGTGCCAGCAGCTTAACCCCTACGCAGGGGGATACGCAGTATTTT.

This clonotype was detected many times. The chain combines TRBV20-1 with TRBJ2-3; the D is unclear. The CDR3 length is 13 residues. Germline loops: CDR1 DFQATT, CDR2 SNEGSKA (reference sequence). Trimming cost V 2 bases and J 2 bases, with 8 bases left between them. The CDR3 loop reads CSARTISTDTQYF. In DNA, the CDR3 is TGCAGTGCTAGAACAATTTCCACAGATACGCAGTATTTT.

This rearrangement joins TRBV7-9 to TRBJ2-4; D might be TRBD2 (5 bases). Trimming left V 5 bases short and J 0 bases short, with 23 bases between. Germline V gene sequence: CDR1 SEHNR, CDR2 FQNEAQ (reference sequence). The CDR3 is 19 amino acids. CDR3 nucleotide sequence: TGTGCCAGCAGCCTTGAACTCATCGCGGGTAGTATAGCCAAAAACATTCAGTACTTC. It codes for CASSLELIAGSIAKNIQYF.

This clonotype has at least ten counts. J is TRBJ1-6 and V is TRBV6-2 or TRBV6-3; D is unclear. Germline V gives CDR1 MNHEY, CDR2 SVGEGT. This CDR3 has 15 amino acids. Trimming stripped 5 bases from V and 9 bases from J, with 17 bases between. CDR3 amino acids: CASSLDGNWGSPLHF. The DNA for the CDR3 is TGTGCCAGCAGTCTGGACGGGAATTGGGGTTCACCCCTCCACTTT.

This clonotype was counted ten times or more. The rearrangement joins TRBV19 to TRBJ1-5; unclear D gene. This CDR3 has 14 amino acids. Germline V gene sequence: CDR1 LNHDA, CDR2 SQIVND (reference sequence). V lost 4 bases and J lost 5, with 12 bases in between. The CDR3 DNA follows: TGTGCCAGTAGTAGGGTTCGAAGCGATCAGCCCCAGCATTTT. This codes for CASSRVRSDQPQHF. Full variable domain (outside the CDR3, taken from reference TRBV19 and TRBJ1-5): DGGITQSPKYLFRKEGQNVTLSCEQNLNHDAMYWYRQDPGQGLRLIYYSQIVNDFQKGDIAEGYSVSREKKESFPLTVTSAQKNPTAFYLCASSRVRSDQPQHFGDGTRLSIL.

This clonotype was detected many times. The rearrangement joins TRBV4-3 to TRBJ1-1, with TRBD1 matching over 9 bases. The length of the CDR3 is 18 residues. From germline, CDR1 is LGHNA and CDR2 YSLEER. The V and J ends lost 0 bases and 4 bases, in that order; junction bases with no gene match: 12. The CDR3 spells CASSQDLQGAFIGTEAFF. The CDR3, as DNA: TGCGCCAGCAGCCAAGATTTACAGGGGGCTTTTATCGGCACTGAAGCTTTCTTT.

This clonotype came up a few times. The chain employs TRBV11-2 and TRBJ1-1; 9 bases align to TRBD1. The CDR3 is 15 residues long. The V gene end was trimmed by 4 bases and the J gene end by 4 bases; junction bases not matched to a gene: 7. Germline assignment: CDR1 SGHAT and CDR2 FQNNGV. CDR3 nucleotide sequence: TGTGCCAGCAGCTCATGGACAGGGGCGGCCACTGAAGCTTTCTTT. Its translation is CASSSWTGAATEAFF.

The chain carries TRBV29-1 and TRBJ2-5; D might be TRBD2 (6 bases). This CDR3 is 13 amino acids long. Germline V gives CDR1 SQVTM, CDR2 ANQGSEA. V shed 4 bases and J shed 5 bases, with 14 bases lying between them. The CDR3 DNA reads as TGCAGCGTTGGATCCGGGGGTCAGGAGACCCAGTACTTC. Its protein product is CSVGSGGQETQYF.